The 17 T cell receptor beta chains below come from one sample, sequenced in a study of T cell repertoires in cytomegalovirus infection. TCRdb re-called the reads with MiXCR, one entry per CDR3 protein. The data hold approximately 500,000 distinct CDR3 sequences, with 16% observed a single time. Source material: CD8+ T cells from PBMCs. Receptors were obtained from a human donor in good health (CMV status not recorded). Some clones in this sample may be carry-over from other donors' samples.

This clonotype has a count of ten or more. The chain combines TRBV12-3 or TRBV12-4 with TRBJ1-1; no definite D call. The CDR3 is 13 amino acids. V was pared by 7 bases and J by 0 bases, with 9 bases between. CDR3 in DNA: TGTGCCAGCACCTCGAACATGAACACTGAAGCTTTCTTT. It codes for CASTSNMNTEAFF.

This clonotype was recorded at least ten times. The rearrangement joins TRBV12-3 or TRBV12-4 to TRBJ1-2; 8 bases map to TRBD1. Trimming cost V 7 bases and J 1 base; bases outside gene matches: 2. CDR3 size: 13 residues. CDR3 DNA: TGTGCCAGCAACAGGGGGAATAACTATGGCTACACCTTC. Translating it yields CASNRGNNYGYTF.

The chain recombines TRBV6-5 with TRBJ2-7; no clear D gene. Germline-derived CDR1 and CDR2 are MNHEY and SVGAGI. Trimming removed 0 bases from V and 3 bases from J, with 6 bases in between. The CDR3 runs to 13 residues. The CDR3 loop is CASSYSLDYEQYF. The CDR3 DNA follows: TGTGCCAGCAGTTACTCGCTAGACTACGAGCAGTACTTC.

This chain uses TRBV28 with TRBJ2-7; 7 nucleotides match TRBD1. Germline CDR1 reads MDHEN; CDR2 reads SYDVKM. The length of the CDR3 is 17 residues. Germline trimming cut 8 bases from V and 0 bases from J; bases unmatched to any gene: 16. The DNA of the CDR3 is TGTGCCAGCCGAAGGCCCGTCCGGGACAGCAGCTCCTACGAGCAGTACTTC. As protein: CASRRPVRDSSSYEQYF. The entire variable domain, with the rest obtained from reference TRBV28 and TRBJ2-7, is as follows: DVKVTQSSRYLVKRTGEKVFLECVQDMDHENMFWYRQDPGLGLRLIYFSYDVKMKEKGDIPEGYSVSREKKERFSLILESASTNQTSMYLCASRRPVRDSSSYEQYFGPGTRLTVT.

This chain uses TRBV20-1 with TRBJ2-3, with D hard to call. CDR3 size: 16 residues. Germline-derived CDR1 and CDR2 are DFQATT and SNEGSKA (reference sequence). Deletions cut 0 bases from V and 2 bases from J, with 15 bases between. The CDR3 spells CSARDPASPYTDTQYF. CDR3 bases: TGCAGTGCTAGAGATCCGGCTAGTCCCTACACAGATACGCAGTATTTT.

Ten or more counts support this clonotype. The chain has TRBV6-1 and TRBJ2-2, with a weak D call TRBD1 (6 bases). The CDR3 loop spans 14 amino acids. In germline, CDR1 is MNHNS, CDR2 SASEGT. V dropped 6 bases and J dropped 3 bases, with 11 bases sitting between them. CDR3: CASRMDSYTGELFF. The CDR3 DNA sequence: TGTGCCAGCAGGATGGACAGTTACACCGGGGAGCTGTTTTTT.

The table lists this clonotype with many counts. This rearrangement joins TRBV7-9 to TRBJ2-1, with D perhaps given as TRBD1 or TRBD2 (5 bases each). The V end lost 3 bases, the J end lost 3 bases, and 12 bases lay between the germline ends. The CDR3 is 15 residues long. Germline V gene lookup returns CDR1 SEHNR and CDR2 FQNEAQ (reference sequence). CDR3 DNA: TGTGCCAGCAGCTTCCCCGGGACGAACTACAATGAGCAGTTCTTC. Its translation is CASSFPGTNYNEQFF.

V gene TRBV10-3 combines with J gene TRBJ2-7, with 12 nucleotides matching TRBD2. J lost 5 bases, V lost 7 bases, and 9 bases had no gene match. Germline loops: CDR1 ENHRY, CDR2 SYGVKD. The CDR3 totals 15 residues. The DNA of the CDR3 is TGTGCCATCACTAAGACTAGCGGGAGTCGGGACGAGCAGTACTTC. Translated, it gives CAITKTSGSRDEQYF.

This clonotype was observed many times. The chain has TRBV7-6 and TRBJ2-7; TRBD2 agrees at 8 bases. The V gene end was trimmed by 1 base and the J gene end by 4 bases; junction bases not matched to a gene: 12. Germline V gene lookup returns CDR1 SGHVS and CDR2 FNYEAQ. The CDR3 has 17 amino acids. Written as DNA, the CDR3 is TGTGCCAGCAGCTTAGGGGCGGGAGGCCTGGGTCCTTACGAGCAGTACTTC. This sequence encodes CASSLGAGGLGPYEQYF. Looking up the rest from reference TRBV7-6 and TRBJ2-7 gives the full variable domain: GAGVSQSPRYKVTKRGQDVALRCDPISGHVSLYWYRQALGQGPEFLTYFNYEAQQDKSGLPNDRFSAERPEGSISTLTIQRTEQRDSAMYRCASSLGAGGLGPYEQYFGPGTRLTVT.

This clonotype was observed at least ten times. J is TRBJ1-5 and V is TRBV4-1; possible D gene TRBD1, 6 bases. Germline CDR1 is MGHRA and CDR2 is YSYEKL. The CDR3 length is 15 residues. Deletions cut 1 base from V and 4 bases from J, with 11 bases between. Here the CDR3 reads CASSQVDRANQPQHF. The CDR3 nucleotides are TGCGCCAGCAGCCAAGTGGACAGAGCTAATCAGCCCCAGCATTTT.

V usage is TRBV9 and J usage is TRBJ2-1; maybe TRBD2 (7 bases). The germline V gene encodes CDR1 SGDLS and CDR2 YYNGEE. The CDR3 length is 15 residues. The V end lost 6 bases, the J end lost 5 bases, and 18 bases lay between the germline ends. The DNA of the CDR3 is TGTGCCAGCACCTCTGAGGGGGGGGCCGACAATGAGCAGTTCTTC. It codes for CASTSEGGADNEQFF.

Written as DNA, the CDR3 is TGTGCCAGCAGCGTAGCGGGGACTATTTATGAGCAGTTCTTC. Protein: CASSVAGTIYEQFF. The chain recombines TRBV9 with TRBJ2-1; TRBD2 agrees at 7 bases. The V gene end was trimmed by 0 bases and the J gene end by 8 bases; junction bases not matched to a gene: 5. The CDR3 is 14 residues long. Germline V lookup: CDR1 SGDLS, CDR2 YYNGEE. Filled out from reference TRBV9 and TRBJ2-1, the complete variable domain reads DSGVTQTPKHLITATGQRVTLRCSPRSGDLSVYWYQQSLDQGLQFLIQYYNGEERAKGNILERFSAQQFPDLHSELNLSSLELGDSALYFCASSVAGTIYEQFFGPGTRLTVL.

The CDR3 spells CAISDLNTIYF. As DNA, the CDR3 is TGTGCCATCAGTGACCTAAACACCATATATTTT. This chain joins TRBV10-3 and TRBJ1-3; the D is unclear. This CDR3 region has 11 residues. V gave up 3 bases and J gave up 6 bases, with 3 bases separating them. Germline CDR1 is ENHRY and CDR2 is SYGVKD.

The chain joins TRBV7-9 to TRBJ2-7; 7 nucleotides line up with TRBD2. The CDR3 has 12 residues. V lost 5 bases and J lost 7; bases outside the gene matches: 5. Looked up from germline, CDR1 is SEHNR and CDR2 is FQNEAQ (reference sequence). The CDR3 region has the DNA TGTGCCAGCAGCCTCGGGGGGAAAGAGCAGTACTTC. It specifies CASSLGGKEQYF.

Only a few counts were recorded for this clonotype. This rearrangement joins TRBV28 to TRBJ1-1; perhaps TRBD1 as D (6 bases). Germline values: CDR1 MDHEN, CDR2 SYDVKM. The CDR3 extends over 17 amino acids. V gave up 4 bases and J gave up 4 bases, with 22 bases separating them. The CDR3 loop reads CASSSLNSGRGSTEAFF. CDR3 sequence (DNA): TGTGCCAGCAGTTCCCTTAACTCCGGGAGGGGGAGCACTGAAGCTTTCTTT.

V usage is TRBV27 and J usage is TRBJ2-1; TRBD2 aligns across 13 bases. Trimming removed 7 bases from V and 8 bases from J; junction bases left unmatched: 8. Germline V gene lookup returns CDR1 MNHEY and CDR2 SMNVEV (reference sequence). There are 15 residues in the CDR3. CDR3 in amino acids: CASTSGTSGTDEQFF. The DNA for the CDR3 is TGTGCCAGCACCTCCGGGACTAGCGGGACTGATGAGCAGTTCTTC.

The J gene is TRBJ1-2, the V gene TRBV27, with D uncertain. This CDR3 has 13 residues. The germline V gene encodes CDR1 MNHEY and CDR2 SMNVEV (reference sequence). V was shortened by 4 bases and J by 0 bases, with 6 bases between the two germline ends. The CDR3 is CASSYAANYGYTF. CDR3 DNA: TGTGCCAGCAGTTACGCTGCTAACTATGGCTACACCTTC.